The 27 T cell receptor beta chains below were found in one sample sequenced in a study of neurological immune-mediated disorders. MiXCR, applied by TCRdb to the 5' RACE reads, yields one record per CDR3 protein. Of around 15,000 distinct CDR3 sequences in the sample, less than 25% were seen once. Sequencing was performed on PBMCs. The receptors here all came from a man aged 45-65 years in good health.

This sequence joins TRBV6-5 and TRBJ1-6; 11 bases match TRBD1. The CDR3 runs 16 residues. Per the germline V gene, CDR1 is MNHEY and CDR2 is SVGAGI. V shed 0 bases and J 6 bases; nucleotides not matched to a gene: 1. The CDR3 DNA sequence: TGTGCCAGCAGTTACTCGGGGACAGGGGGTAATTCACCCCTCCACTTT. The encoded protein is CASSYSGTGGNSPLHF.

The chain uses TRBV3-1 and TRBJ1-2; D gene ambiguous. CDR3 length: 13 residues. The germline V and J ends were trimmed by 1 base and 8 bases, with 11 bases remaining between them. Germline loops: CDR1 LGHDT, CDR2 YNNKEL (reference sequence). The CDR3 nucleotides read TGTGCCAGCAGCCAAGTACTAGGAGGAGGCTACACCTTC. It specifies CASSQVLGGGYTF. Filled out from reference TRBV3-1 and TRBJ1-2, the complete variable domain reads DTAVSQTPKYLVTQMGNDKSIKCEQNLGHDTMYWYKQDSKKFLKIMFSYNNKELIINETVPNRFSPKSPDKAHLNLHINSLELGDSAVYFCASSQVLGGGYTFGSGTRLTVV.

By share, this clonotype ranks as medium-sized. This sequence joins TRBV24-1 and TRBJ2-7; tentatively, D is TRBD1 or TRBD2 (5 bases each). With 6 bases removed from V and 2 bases from J, the gap between germline ends came to 13 bases. This CDR3 contains 14 residues. The germline CDR1 and CDR2 sequences are KGHDR and SFDVKD. In DNA form, the CDR3 reads TGTGCCACCAGTTCCGGGACGGCGACCTACGAGCAGTACTTC. Its translation is CATSSGTATYEQYF.

The sample holds many counts of this clonotype. V is TRBV11-3 and J is TRBJ2-7; D remains ambiguous. Trimming removed 1 base at V and 6 bases at J, with 10 bases between. CDR1 and CDR2 (germline): SGHNT, YENEEA. The CDR3 has 13 amino acids. DNA of the CDR3: TGTGCCAGCAGCTTAGGGCCAAGTGGCGAGCAGTACTTC. Translated: CASSLGPSGEQYF.

The chain employs TRBV24-1 and TRBJ2-3; D call uncertain. CDR1 is KGHDR, CDR2 SFDVKD, per germline. V lost 9 bases to trimming and J lost 4 bases, with 7 bases between them. This CDR3 is built from 11 residues. Here the CDR3 reads CATANSDTQYF. The CDR3 DNA reads as TGTGCCACCGCCAACTCAGATACGCAGTATTTT.

This clonotype was observed once. This chain links TRBV10-1 with TRBJ2-7; unclear D gene. The CDR3 is 15 amino acids. Germline values: CDR1 WNHNN, CDR2 SYGVQD (reference sequence). Between the trimmed V and J ends, which lost 9 bases and 5 bases, there was a span of 23 bases. In nucleotides, the CDR3 is TGCGCCAGAACAACCCTCGGACCACCCTTGAACGAGCAGTACTTC. Translation: CARTTLGPPLNEQYF.

This clonotype was seen ten or more times. The V and J genes are TRBV14 and TRBJ2-7; weak D call: TRBD2 (6 bases). Germline V gives CDR1 SGHDN, CDR2 FVKESK. This CDR3 is 14 amino acids long. Trimming removed 3 bases at V and 0 bases at J, with 9 bases between. The CDR3, as DNA: TGTGCCAGCAGCCAGGGGACTGACTCCTACGAGCAGTACTTC. Protein sequence: CASSQGTDSYEQYF.

This clonotype was detected many times. The CDR3 bases are TGCAGTGCTAGAGTTGTAGGGGGGCGCGAGTTCTTC. It yields the protein CSARVVGGREFF. The chain links TRBV20-1 to TRBJ2-1; D could derive from TRBD1 or TRBD2 (6 bases each). V was trimmed by 1 base and J by 14 bases, leaving 15 bases between them. The CDR3 is 12 amino acids. The germline CDR1 and CDR2 sequences are DFQATT and SNEGSKA (reference sequence).

The chain is built from TRBV18 and TRBJ2-1; no clear D. Germline V gives CDR1 KGHSH, CDR2 LQKENI. V was pared by 4 bases and J by 5 bases, with 3 bases between. CDR3 length: 11 amino acids. CDR3 sequence: CASSQNNEQFF. The CDR3 nucleotides read TGTGCCAGCTCACAAAACAATGAGCAGTTCTTC. Using reference TRBV18 and TRBJ2-1 for the parts outside the CDR3, the full variable domain is NAGVMQNPRHLVRRRGQEARLRCSPMKGHSHVYWYRQLPEEGLKFMVYLQKENIIDESGMPKERFSAEFPKEGPSILRIQQVVRGDSAAYFCASSQNNEQFFGPGTRLTVL.

This clonotype occurred many times. V is TRBV12-3 or TRBV12-4 and J is TRBJ1-5; TRBD1 is a possible D gene (6 bases). Trimming took off 5 bases at V and 7 bases at J, with 12 bases between the two ends. The CDR3 length is 13 residues. The CDR3 bases are TGTGCCAGCAGTACAGGGCAGGAACAGCCCCAGCATTTT. This sequence encodes CASSTGQEQPQHF.

The chain employs TRBV14 and TRBJ1-6; 8 positions agree with TRBD1. With V trimmed by 4 bases and J by 6 bases, 8 bases remained unmatched. CDR1 SGHDN and CDR2 FVKESK come from the germline V gene. CDR3 length: 16 amino acids. The CDR3 is CASSLTGQGLNSPLHF. The CDR3 DNA sequence: TGTGCCAGCAGCCTCACCGGACAGGGCCTTAATTCACCCCTCCACTTT.

This clonotype showed up just a few times. The chain is built from TRBV7-9 and TRBJ2-1; 8 nucleotides agree with TRBD1. CDR3 length: 16 residues. Germline V lookup: CDR1 SEHNR, CDR2 FQNEAQ (reference sequence). The trim removed 2 bases at V and 10 bases at J, leaving 13 bases unmatched. This CDR3 reads CASSLFLGQVQSEQFF. The CDR3 nucleotides are TGTGCCAGCAGCTTATTCCTGGGACAGGTACAATCGGAGCAGTTCTTC.

Many counts were recorded for this clonotype. This sequence joins TRBV29-1 and TRBJ1-1; D gene unclear. Germline V gene lookup returns CDR1 SQVTM and CDR2 ANQGSEA. The germline V and J ends were trimmed by 3 bases and 4 bases, with 9 bases remaining between them. The length of the CDR3 is 12 residues. The CDR3: CSVEGWVTEAFF. Here the CDR3 DNA reads TGCAGCGTTGAGGGCTGGGTCACTGAAGCTTTCTTT.

The chain joins TRBV20-1 to TRBJ2-1; D not resolved. V dropped 6 bases and J dropped 6 bases, with 12 bases sitting between them. This CDR3 has 12 amino acids. Germline-derived CDR1 and CDR2 are DFQATT and SNEGSKA (reference sequence). The CDR3 region is CSAPRPFNEQFF. CDR3 coding DNA: TGCAGTGCCCCGCGACCTTTCAATGAGCAGTTCTTC.

This sequence joins TRBV20-1 and TRBJ2-7, with TRBD2 matching 14 bases. The CDR3 spans 14 residues. The germline V gene encodes CDR1 DFQATT and CDR2 SNEGSKA (reference sequence). J was trimmed by 4 bases and V by 5 bases; bases with no gene match: 4. The CDR3 loop is CSAPTSGRAYEQYF. The DNA for the CDR3 is TGCAGTGCTCCGACTAGCGGGAGGGCTTACGAGCAGTACTTC.

CDR3 DNA: TGCGCCAGCAGCCAACAGGGCTCCTCCTACGAGCAGTACTTC. Protein sequence: CASSQQGSSYEQYF. The chain employs TRBV5-1 and TRBJ2-7; D is perhaps TRBD1 (6 bases). Trimming cost V 4 bases and J 0 bases, with 11 bases left between them. Germline V gene sequence: CDR1 SGHRS, CDR2 YFSETQ. CDR3 length: 14 residues.

This clonotype was recorded at least ten times. This sequence joins TRBV20-1 and TRBJ2-7; a possible D gene is TRBD1 (6 bases). CDR3 length: 12 residues. With 2 bases removed from V and 5 bases from J, the gap between germline ends came to 10 bases. CDR1 DFQATT and CDR2 SNEGSKA come from the germline V gene (reference sequence). The CDR3 loop is CSARRQGNEQYF. The CDR3 nucleotides are TGCAGTGCTAGAAGGCAGGGGAACGAGCAGTACTTC.

This clonotype was seen at least ten times. V and J are TRBV7-9 and TRBJ2-7, with TRBD2 identical over 10 bases. Germline values: CDR1 SEHNR, CDR2 FQNEAQ (reference sequence). With 4 bases clipped from V and 4 bases from J, the junction kept 7 bases outside the gene matches. CDR3 length: 15 residues. Here the CDR3 DNA reads TGTGCCAGCAGCTCGGAGCCTAGCGGGAGTTACGAGCAGTACTTC. Translated: CASSSEPSGSYEQYF. Filled out from reference TRBV7-9 and TRBJ2-7, the complete variable domain reads DTGVSQNPRHKITKRGQNVTFRCDPISEHNRLYWYRQTLGQGPEFLTYFQNEAQLEKSRLLSDRFSAERPKGSFSTLEIQRTEQGDSAMYLCASSSEPSGSYEQYFGPGTRLTVT.

V and J are TRBV4-1 and TRBJ1-4; weak D call: TRBD1 (6 bases). This CDR3 is 16 amino acids long. V dropped 2 bases and J dropped 0 bases, with 10 bases sitting between them. The germline V gene has CDR1 MGHRA and CDR2 YSYEKL. For the CDR3, the DNA is TGCGCCAGCAGCCAATCGCAGGGGACAACTAATGAAAAACTGTTTTTT. Protein sequence: CASSQSQGTTNEKLFF.

This sequence joins TRBV6-2 or TRBV6-3 and TRBJ2-2; D may be TRBD2 (5 bases). CDR1 MNHEY and CDR2 SVGEGT come from the germline V gene. This CDR3 is 16 amino acids long. Trimming left V 6 bases short and J 2 bases short, with 16 bases between. The CDR3 reads CASRPWSGSNTGELFF. CDR3 coding DNA: TGTGCCAGCAGACCCTGGAGCGGATCAAACACCGGGGAGCTGTTTTTT.

This clonotype was observed many times. V gene TRBV10-3 combines with J gene TRBJ2-3, with D perhaps given as TRBD1 or TRBD2 (5 bases each). Germline loops: CDR1 ENHRY, CDR2 SYGVKD. The CDR3 covers 16 residues. The V and J ends lost 1 base and 2 bases respectively, with 13 bases between them. CDR3 sequence reads: CAISEFVGTATDTQYF. CDR3 sequence (DNA): TGTGCCATCAGTGAGTTCGTCGGGACGGCCACAGATACGCAGTATTTT.

This clonotype showed up many times. The rearrangement joins TRBV7-9 to TRBJ2-3, with no clear D. The CDR3 is made up of 11 amino acids. Between the trimmed V and J ends, which lost 3 bases and 3 bases, there was a span of 1 base. In germline, CDR1 is SEHNR, CDR2 FQNEAQ (reference sequence). The CDR3 region is CASSLTDTQYF. CDR3 sequence (DNA): TGTGCCAGCAGCTTGACAGATACGCAGTATTTT.

This clonotype was seen at least ten times. V usage is TRBV29-1 and J usage is TRBJ1-1; 10 bases map to TRBD1. V dropped 7 bases and J dropped 4; count of bases not matched to a gene: 6. CDR1 and CDR2 (germline): SQVTM, ANQGSEA. The CDR3 consists of 13 residues. The CDR3 loop reads CSAPGQGSTEAFF. The CDR3 region has the DNA TGCAGCGCACCGGGACAGGGGAGCACTGAAGCTTTCTTT. Combining the CDR3 with reference TRBV29-1 and TRBJ1-1 gives the whole variable domain SAVISQKPSRDICQRGTSLTIQCQVDSQVTMMFWYRQQPGQSLTLIATANQGSEATYESGFVIDKFPISRPNLTFSTLTVSNMSPEDSSIYLCSAPGQGSTEAFFGQGTRLTVV.

This clonotype has a count of ten or more. V gene TRBV20-1 combines with J gene TRBJ1-5; D may be TRBD1 (5 bases). Germline loops: CDR1 DFQATT, CDR2 SNEGSKA (reference sequence). V was trimmed by 3 bases and J by 6 bases, leaving 9 bases between them. This CDR3 contains 12 residues. Here the CDR3 DNA reads TGCAGTGCTAGGGGGGGGGGTCAGCCCCAGCATTTT. Translated, it gives CSARGGGQPQHF.

In this sample, this clonotype turned up many times. CDR3 region: CSAREGTTLTDTQYF. The CDR3 DNA follows: TGCAGTGCTAGAGAAGGGACTACCTTGACAGATACGCAGTATTTT. The rearrangement joins TRBV20-1 to TRBJ2-3, with 7 nucleotides matching TRBD2. The CDR3 consists of 15 residues. Germline CDR1 reads DFQATT; CDR2 reads SNEGSKA (reference sequence). After removal of 0 bases from V and 3 bases from J, the junction contained 6 bases not matched to a gene.

The sample holds many counts of this clonotype. The CDR3 coding sequence is TGTGCCAGCAGCTTGCGAGTCAACAATGAGCAGTTCTTC. Encoded protein: CASSLRVNNEQFF. This rearrangement joins TRBV7-2 to TRBJ2-1; the D is unclear. Trimming shortened V by 3 bases and J by 5 bases, and 8 bases separated the two germline ends. The CDR3 is 13 residues long. CDR1 is SGHTA, CDR2 FQGNSA, per germline. The full variable domain, completed using reference TRBV7-2 and TRBJ2-1, is GAGVSQSPSNKVTEKGKDVELRCDPISGHTALYWYRQSLGQGLEFLIYFQGNSAPDKSGLPSDRFSAERTGGSVSTLTIQRTQQEDSAVYLCASSLRVNNEQFFGPGTRLTVL.

This clonotype was observed at least ten times. The chain uses TRBV7-3 and TRBJ1-1; D possibly corresponds to TRBD1 (5 bases). Per the germline V gene, CDR1 is SGHTA and CDR2 is FQGTGA. There are 13 residues in the CDR3. Trimming stripped 1 base from V and 4 bases from J, with 7 bases between. This CDR3 reads CASSLKRGTEAFF. The CDR3 region has the DNA TGTGCCAGCAGCTTAAAGAGGGGCACTGAAGCTTTCTTT.